Below, one T cell receptor beta chain is given with its context. A read error may produce the germline difference seen at one junction end. The CDR3 contains 16 residues. The germline CDR1 and CDR2 sequences are SSHAT and FNYEAQ (reference sequence). Using immunoSEQ multiplex PCR, the repertoire was profiled, and TCRdb retains in-frame clones only, with some absent. The data contain 30,000 to 35,000 clones, about 91% of them singletons. These data belong to a study of lymphopenia after photon versus proton radiotherapy. The sequenced sample was peripheral blood, obtained from a patient treated with proton-based radiotherapy. The sequence derives from a woman aged 70-85 years with pancreatic cancer. Some clones in this sample may be carry-over from other donors' samples. This sequence joins TRBV7-7 and TRBJ2-6; TRBD1 matches at 10 bases. The CDR3 DNA follows: TGTGCTAGCAGCTTAGGGACAGGGGTCGGGGCCAACGTCCTGACTTTC. Encoded protein: CASSLGTGVGANVLTF.